This entry concerns a single TCR beta chain. The J segment lost 6 bases and the V segment lost 4 bases, leaving 12 bases of the junction unmatched. The germline CDR1 and CDR2 sequences are SGHRS and YFSETQ. The CDR3 covers 15 residues. The source of the sample is a study of blood T cell repertoires in COVID-19. Study in general: PBMCs, B-cell-depleted T cells, or T cells provided the cDNA or gDNA that made up the material.

Participant age was about 18 to 89 years, and participants resided in roughly 25 US areas. Which cohort a participant joined came from the clinical history participants gave. Cohort 3 recovery required two negative PCRs, clearance, or symptom resolution. Measured with immunoSEQ multiplex PCR; TCRdb has only the in-frame clones, and not every one. The top ten clones hold 2% to 2.5% of a sample with about 270,000 clones, 85% to 90% of them seen once. This sequence was found in a woman aged 18-29 years who had recovered from COVID-19. The sample comprised PBMCs or T cells enriched from blood (not recorded which). This chain joins TRBV5-1 and TRBJ1-1, with 7 bases matching TRBD1. The CDR3 nucleotides are TGCGCCAGCAGCGGGAGGCAGACAGGGATCGCTGAAGCTTTCTTT. This codes for CASSGRQTGIAEAFF.